This T cell receptor beta chain is from a study of blood T cell repertoires in COVID-19 (dated by TCRdb to 2020 to 2021). Describing the broader study: Collaborator samples came from the United States, Italy and Spain and covered acute and convalescent phases of COVID-19. The material from the prospective study consisted of cDNA or gDNA derived from T cells, B-cell-depleted T cells, or PBMCs. Subjects who had been exposed to COVID-19, were actively infected with it, or had recovered from it provided the deeply sampled blood TCRbeta repertoires that made up the dataset. The repertoires were released in a freely available public database intended as a resource for research on the immune response to SARS-CoV-2. Samples were obtained from the ongoing ImmuneRACE study (first 160 participants) and from some 1,300 subjects provided by 6 global collaborators. Sample metadata almost always included a de-identified subject ID, COVID-19 status, age in years and sex. HLA class I and class II types, where available, came from metadata supplied by the sample provider rather than from assay-based typing.

As regards this clone: The antigen this receptor binds is unknown. Base qualities were left out, and no much larger clone turns up one base away.

TCRbeta CDR3 regions were amplified from genomic DNA using the immunoSEQ Assay, a bias-controlled multiplex PCR. The original pipeline was this. Within the assay, amplification of reference gene primers was used to estimate how many nucleated cells each sample contained. Sequence reads were collapsed and filtered to measure the absolute abundance of every unique TCRbeta CDR3 rearrangement. Productive Simpson clonality was computed per sample as the square root of Simpson's diversity index over productive rearrangements. TCRdb's version of the immuneACCESS table is confined to in-frame rearrangements and falls short of the full clone set. An unresolved V gene accounts for under half of the shortfall where checked; the remainder is of unknown origin. V, J and clone size are those of that table, while D and trimming were read from the DNA. For this sample the table gives about 250,000 clones, of which roughly 86% were detected only once. Together, the top ten hold about 1.7% of the sample.

Another Seattle source contributed samples from volunteer blood donors who had recovered from COVID-19. Each collaborating institution followed its own protocols to collect whole blood in K2EDTA tubes. Collaborator samples were shipped for TCRbeta analysis as frozen whole blood, isolated PBMCs, or DNA extracted from either sample type. The CDR3 sequence holds 14 residues, the cysteine and phenylalanine included. Left in the record is the CDR3 DNA by itself, 42 bases read in frame from the first base. CDR1 KGHSH and CDR2 LQKENI were looked up in the germline V gene. At the junction V is shortened by 3 bases and J by 3 bases, with 11 bases in between. What the work shows at the level of the full study, not this receptor alone: The quantity of clinical and demographic metadata differed by source and by participant and was supplied without curation.

The chain employs TRBV18 and TRBJ1-2; no D gene is confidently identified. The sequencing input was peripheral blood. The TCR sequence derives from a woman between 55 and 75 years old who had recovered from COVID-19. The DNA sequence reads TGTGCCAGCTCACCCCCGAGCGTCTACTATGGCTACACCTTC. Translated, it gives CASSPPSVYYGYTF.